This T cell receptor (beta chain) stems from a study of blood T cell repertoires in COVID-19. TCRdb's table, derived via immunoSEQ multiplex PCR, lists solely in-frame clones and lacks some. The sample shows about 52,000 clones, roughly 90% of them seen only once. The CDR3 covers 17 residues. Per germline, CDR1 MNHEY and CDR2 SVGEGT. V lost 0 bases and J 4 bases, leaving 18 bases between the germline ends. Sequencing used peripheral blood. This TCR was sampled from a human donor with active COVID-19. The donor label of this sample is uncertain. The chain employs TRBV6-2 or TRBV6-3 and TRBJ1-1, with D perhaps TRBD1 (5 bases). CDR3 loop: CASSYSVGRGDATEAFF. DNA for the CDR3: TGTGCCAGCAGTTACTCGGTGGGGCGCGGGGATGCCACTGAAGCTTTCTTT.